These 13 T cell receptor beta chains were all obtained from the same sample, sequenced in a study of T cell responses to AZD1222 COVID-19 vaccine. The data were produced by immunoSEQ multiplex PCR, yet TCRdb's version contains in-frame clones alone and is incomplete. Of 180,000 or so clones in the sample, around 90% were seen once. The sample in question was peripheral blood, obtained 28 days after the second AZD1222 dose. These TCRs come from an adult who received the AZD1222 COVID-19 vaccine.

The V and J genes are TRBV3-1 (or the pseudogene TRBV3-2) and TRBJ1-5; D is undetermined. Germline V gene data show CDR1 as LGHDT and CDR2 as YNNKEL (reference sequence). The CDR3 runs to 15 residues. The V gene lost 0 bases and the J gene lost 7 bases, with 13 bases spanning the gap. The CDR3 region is CASSQDATPWQPQHF. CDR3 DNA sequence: TGTGCCAGCAGCCAAGATGCCACCCCATGGCAGCCCCAGCATTTT.

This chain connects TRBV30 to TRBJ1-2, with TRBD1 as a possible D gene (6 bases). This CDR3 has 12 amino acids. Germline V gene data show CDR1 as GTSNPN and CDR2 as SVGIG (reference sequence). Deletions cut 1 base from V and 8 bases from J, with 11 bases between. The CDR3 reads CAWSGQAGGYTF. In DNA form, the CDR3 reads TGTGCCTGGAGTGGACAGGCTGGCGGCTACACCTTC.

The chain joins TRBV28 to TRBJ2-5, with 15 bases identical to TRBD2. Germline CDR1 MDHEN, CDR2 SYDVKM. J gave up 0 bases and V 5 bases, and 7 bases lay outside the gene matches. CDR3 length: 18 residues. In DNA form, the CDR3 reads TGTGCCAGCAGTCAAGGACTAGCGGGAGGGCCGGACCAAGAGACCCAGTACTTC. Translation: CASSQGLAGGPDQETQYF.

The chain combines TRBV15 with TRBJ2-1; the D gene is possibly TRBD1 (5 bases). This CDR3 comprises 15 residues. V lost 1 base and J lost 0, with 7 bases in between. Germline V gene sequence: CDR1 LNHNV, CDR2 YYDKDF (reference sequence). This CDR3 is CATSRGRGSYNEQFF. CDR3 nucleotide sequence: TGTGCCACCAGCAGAGGTAGGGGCTCCTACAATGAGCAGTTCTTC.

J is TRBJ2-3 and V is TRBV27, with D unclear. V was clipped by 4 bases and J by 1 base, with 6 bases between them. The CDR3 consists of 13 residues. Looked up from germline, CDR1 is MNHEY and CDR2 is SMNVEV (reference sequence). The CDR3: CASSSAGTDTQYF. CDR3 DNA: TGTGCCAGCAGTTCCGCCGGCACAGATACGCAGTATTTT.

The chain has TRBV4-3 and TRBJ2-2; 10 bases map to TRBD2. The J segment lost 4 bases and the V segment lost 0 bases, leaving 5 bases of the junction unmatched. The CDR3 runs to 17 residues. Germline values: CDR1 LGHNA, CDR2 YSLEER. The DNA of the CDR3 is TGCGCCAGCAGCCAAGAGAATCTAGCGGGAGTCACCGGGGAGCTGTTTTTT. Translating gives CASSQENLAGVTGELFF.

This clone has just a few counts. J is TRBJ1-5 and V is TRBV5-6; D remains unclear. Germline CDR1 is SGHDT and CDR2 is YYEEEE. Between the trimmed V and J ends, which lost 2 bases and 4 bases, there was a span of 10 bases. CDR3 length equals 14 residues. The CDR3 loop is CASSFVEGNQPQHF. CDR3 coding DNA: TGTGCCAGCAGCTTCGTTGAGGGTAATCAGCCCCAGCATTTT.

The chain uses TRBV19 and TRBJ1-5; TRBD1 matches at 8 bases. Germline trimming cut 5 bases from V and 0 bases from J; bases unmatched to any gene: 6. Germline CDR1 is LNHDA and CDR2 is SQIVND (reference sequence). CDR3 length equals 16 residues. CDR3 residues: CASSPRGQGSNQPQHF. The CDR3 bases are TGTGCCAGTAGTCCCCGCGGACAGGGTAGCAATCAGCCCCAGCATTTT.

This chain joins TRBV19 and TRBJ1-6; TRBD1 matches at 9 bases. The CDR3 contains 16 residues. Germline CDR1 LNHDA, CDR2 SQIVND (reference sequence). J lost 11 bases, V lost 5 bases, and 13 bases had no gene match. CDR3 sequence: CASSGHSGTGRAPLHF. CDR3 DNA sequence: TGTGCCAGTAGTGGGCACTCCGGGACAGGGAGGGCACCCCTCCACTTT.

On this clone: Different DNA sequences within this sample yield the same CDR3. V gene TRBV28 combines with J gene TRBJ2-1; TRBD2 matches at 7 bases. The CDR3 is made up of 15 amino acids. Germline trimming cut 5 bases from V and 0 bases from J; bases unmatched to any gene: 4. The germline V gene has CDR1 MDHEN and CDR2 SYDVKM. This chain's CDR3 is CASSLPSGSYNEQFF. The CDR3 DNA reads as TGTGCCAGCAGTCTCCCTAGCGGCTCCTACAATGAGCAGTTCTTC.

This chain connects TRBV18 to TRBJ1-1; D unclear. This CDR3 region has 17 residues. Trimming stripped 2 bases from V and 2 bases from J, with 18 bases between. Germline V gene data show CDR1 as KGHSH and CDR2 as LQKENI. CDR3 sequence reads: CASSPVFSKISNTEAFF. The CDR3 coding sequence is TGTGCCAGCTCACCAGTATTTTCAAAGATTTCAAACACTGAAGCTTTCTTT.

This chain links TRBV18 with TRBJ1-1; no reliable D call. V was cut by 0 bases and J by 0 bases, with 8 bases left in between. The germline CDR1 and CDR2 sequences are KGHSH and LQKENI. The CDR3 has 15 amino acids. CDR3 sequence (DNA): TGTGCCAGCTCACCACCGGGGTTGGTGAACACTGAAGCTTTCTTT. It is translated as CASSPPGLVNTEAFF.

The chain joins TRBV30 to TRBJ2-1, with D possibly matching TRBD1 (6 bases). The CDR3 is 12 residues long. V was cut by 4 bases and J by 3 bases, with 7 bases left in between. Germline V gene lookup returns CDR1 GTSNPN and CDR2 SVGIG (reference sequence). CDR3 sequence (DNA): TGTGCCTGGACAGGGGTCTACAATGAGCAGTTCTTC. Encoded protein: CAWTGVYNEQFF.